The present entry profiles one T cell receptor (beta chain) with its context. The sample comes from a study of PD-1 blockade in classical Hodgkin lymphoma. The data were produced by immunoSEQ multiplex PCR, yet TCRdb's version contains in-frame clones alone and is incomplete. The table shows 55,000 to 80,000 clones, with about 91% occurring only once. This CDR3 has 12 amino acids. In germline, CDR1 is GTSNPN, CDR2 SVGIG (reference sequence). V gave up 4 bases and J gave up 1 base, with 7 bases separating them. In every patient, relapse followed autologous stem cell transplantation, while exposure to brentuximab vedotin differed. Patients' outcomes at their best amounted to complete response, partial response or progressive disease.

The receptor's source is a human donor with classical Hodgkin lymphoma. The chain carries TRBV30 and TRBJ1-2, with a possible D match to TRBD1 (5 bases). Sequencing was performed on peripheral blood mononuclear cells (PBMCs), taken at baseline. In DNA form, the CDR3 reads TGTGCCTGGATGGGGCTTAACTATGGCTACACCTTC. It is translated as CAWMGLNYGYTF. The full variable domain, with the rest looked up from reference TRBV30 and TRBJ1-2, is SQTIHQWPATLVQPVGSPLSLECTVEGTSNPNLYWYRQAAGRGLQLLFYSVGIGQISSEVPQNLSASRPQDRQFILSSKKLLLSDSGFYLCAWMGLNYGYTFGSGTRLTVV.